This T cell receptor (beta chain) is drawn from a study of cytomegalovirus exposure and HLA in healthy donors. Looking at the study overall: Assignment to the Caucasian-associated ancestry cluster applied to around 76% of the roughly 400 genotyped donors. Study-wide results and limits: The authors listed approximately 160 TCR beta chains as cytomegalovirus-associated. Later on, an analysis showed TCR association rates differing by HLA locus, with DRB1 the most and HLA-C the fewest.

Trimming at V came to 7 bases and at J to 5 bases, leaving 4 bases not matched to a gene. The CDR3 sequence is 13 residues long. Germline V lookup: CDR1 LNHDA, CDR2 SQIVND (reference sequence). With regard to this clone: As yet, its antigen is unknown.

This PCR relied on a set of 60 Vbeta primers and 13 Jbeta primers. Some clones are missing from TCRdb's copy, which holds only in-frame ones; the method was immunoSEQ multiplex PCR. The sample consists of roughly 200,000 clones, approximately 80% of them appearing once. V usage is TRBV19 and J usage is TRBJ1-4; 7 bases map to TRBD1. Source material: PBMCs. The clonotype was recovered from a woman in her thirties or forties in good health and CMV-seronegative. CDR3 loop: CASTWTGNEKLFF. The CDR3, as DNA: TGTGCCAGTACCTGGACAGGAAATGAAAAACTGTTTTTT.